A selection of T cell receptor beta chains follows, all from one sample in a study of identical twins. One entry per CDR3 protein results from TCRdb running MiXCR on the 5' RACE reads. The sample holds approximately 890,000 distinct CDR3 sequences, 9% to 15% seen once. These same data were also listed under a study on yellow fever vaccine responses in identical twins.

Sequences were obtained from PBMCs. These receptors came from a woman under 30 in good health. Both conserved end residues are part of each CDR3. D genes are given only for firm matches. The size of a clone is reported for some rows only, either as once, few or many, or as a class for expanded clones.

D gene: -
clone size: -
J gene: TRBJ2-3
V gene: TRBV10-3
CDR3 protein: CAISEPQGRGDTQYF
CDR3 DNA: TGTGCCATCAGTGAGCCACAGGGACGAGGGGATACGCAGTATTTT

D gene: -
clone size: -
J gene: TRBJ1-1
V gene: TRBV28
CDR3 protein: CASSLNQGPEAFF
CDR3 DNA: TGTGCCAGCAGTTTGAATCAGGGACCTGAAGCTTTCTTT

D gene: TRBD1
clone size: few
J gene: TRBJ1-4
V gene: TRBV3-1
CDR3 protein: CASSLGTGGGFNEKLFF
CDR3 DNA: TGTGCCAGCAGCCTGGGGACAGGTGGCGGATTTAATGAAAAACTGTTTTTT

D gene: -
clone size: few
J gene: TRBJ1-1
V gene: TRBV12-3/TRBV12-4
CDR3 protein: CASSLGPQRNTEAFF
CDR3 DNA: TGTGCCAGCAGTTTAGGGCCCCAAAGGAATACTGAAGCTTTCTTT

D gene: TRBD1
clone size: few
J gene: TRBJ2-7
V gene: TRBV29-1
CDR3 protein: CSVKSGTAGGGQYF
CDR3 DNA: TGCAGCGTTAAGTCCGGGACAGCCGGAGGAGGACAGTACTTC

D gene: -
clone size: once
J gene: TRBJ2-7
V gene: TRBV2
CDR3 protein: CASSVQGLPSYEQYF
CDR3 DNA: TGTGCCAGCAGCGTACAGGGTCTTCCCTCCTACGAGCAGTACTTC

D gene: -
clone size: -
J gene: TRBJ2-1
V gene: TRBV10-3
CDR3 protein: CATGSKLVSYNEQFF
CDR3 DNA: TGTGCCACAGGATCGAAGCTGGTGTCCTACAATGAGCAGTTCTTC

D gene: -
clone size: -
J gene: TRBJ2-7
V gene: TRBV6-1
CDR3 protein: CASRGPLTYEQYF
CDR3 DNA: TGTGCCAGCAGGGGCCCCTTAACCTACGAGCAGTACTTC

D gene: TRBD2
clone size: few
J gene: TRBJ2-7
V gene: TRBV7-2
CDR3 protein: CASSFVWEGSYEQYF
CDR3 DNA: TGTGCCAGCAGCTTTGTCTGGGAGGGCTCCTACGAGCAGTACTTC

D gene: -
clone size: -
J gene: TRBJ2-7
V gene: TRBV14
CDR3 protein: CASSFLGGNSGHEQYF
CDR3 DNA: TGTGCCAGCAGCTTCCTCGGCGGGAATAGCGGCCACGAGCAGTACTTC

D gene: -
clone size: many
J gene: TRBJ2-3
V gene: TRBV5-1
CDR3 protein: CATPTGQFNTDTQYF
CDR3 DNA: TGCGCCACCCCGACCGGACAGTTTAACACAGATACGCAGTATTTT

D gene: TRBD1
clone size: few
J gene: TRBJ1-5
V gene: TRBV5-6
CDR3 protein: CASRPTGDQPQHF
CDR3 DNA: TGTGCCAGCAGACCGACAGGGGATCAGCCCCAGCATTTT

D gene: TRBD1
clone size: few
J gene: TRBJ1-2
V gene: TRBV25-1
CDR3 protein: CASRDPRTGEGYTF
CDR3 DNA: TGTGCCAGCAGGGATCCAAGGACAGGGGAAGGCTACACCTTC

D gene: TRBD1
clone size: once
J gene: TRBJ2-2
V gene: TRBV5-1
CDR3 protein: CASSPGTEGAGELFF
CDR3 DNA: TGCGCCAGCAGCCCCGGGACAGAAGGGGCCGGGGAGCTGTTTTTT

D gene: -
clone size: many
J gene: TRBJ2-2
V gene: TRBV6-2/TRBV6-3
CDR3 protein: CASSYGLAGGELFF
CDR3 DNA: TGTGCCAGCAGTTATGGGCTAGCCGGCGGGGAGCTGTTTTTT

D gene: TRBD1
clone size: -
J gene: TRBJ1-1
V gene: TRBV20-1
CDR3 protein: CSAREGTGLDTEAFF
CDR3 DNA: TGCAGTGCTAGAGAGGGGACAGGGCTTGACACTGAAGCTTTCTTT

D gene: TRBD1
clone size: -
J gene: TRBJ2-2
V gene: TRBV3-1
CDR3 protein: CASSQTGTGPTGELFF
CDR3 DNA: TGTGCCAGCAGCCAAACCGGGACAGGGCCCACCGGGGAGCTGTTTTTT

D gene: TRBD2
clone size: -
J gene: TRBJ2-3
V gene: TRBV7-8
CDR3 protein: CASSPLGRWGGRAGNTQYF
CDR3 DNA: TGTGCCAGCAGCCCTTTGGGTCGATGGGGCGGGAGGGCCGGGAATACGCAGTATTTT

D gene: -
clone size: -
J gene: TRBJ1-5
V gene: TRBV24-1
CDR3 protein: CATSATTGVNQPQHF
CDR3 DNA: TGTGCCACCAGTGCTACGACAGGCGTCAATCAGCCCCAGCATTTT

D gene: TRBD1
clone size: many
J gene: TRBJ2-1
V gene: TRBV6-2/TRBV6-3
CDR3 protein: CASSWTPGQRYNEQFF
CDR3 DNA: TGTGCCAGCAGTTGGACTCCGGGACAGAGATACAATGAGCAGTTCTTC

D gene: -
clone size: few
J gene: TRBJ1-6
V gene: TRBV6-5
CDR3 protein: CASSYGRNSPLHF
CDR3 DNA: TGTGCCAGCAGTTACGGCCGCAATTCACCCCTCCACTTT

D gene: -
clone size: many
J gene: TRBJ2-7
V gene: TRBV12-3/TRBV12-4
CDR3 protein: CASRSGSYEQYF
CDR3 DNA: TGTGCCAGCAGATCAGGCTCCTACGAGCAGTACTTC

D gene: -
clone size: few
J gene: TRBJ2-2
V gene: TRBV29-1
CDR3 protein: CSVGWGLDTGELFF
CDR3 DNA: TGCAGCGTGGGGTGGGGGCTAGACACCGGGGAGCTGTTTTTT

D gene: -
clone size: -
J gene: TRBJ2-2
V gene: TRBV5-1
CDR3 protein: CASSLVAEPNTGELFF
CDR3 DNA: TGCGCCAGCAGCCTGGTGGCAGAACCGAACACCGGGGAGCTGTTTTTT

D gene: -
clone size: few
J gene: TRBJ2-2
V gene: TRBV20-1
CDR3 protein: CSARDYGNTGELFF
CDR3 DNA: TGCAGTGCTAGAGATTACGGGAACACCGGGGAGCTGTTTTTT

D gene: -
clone size: -
J gene: TRBJ2-7
V gene: TRBV4-1
CDR3 protein: CASSQEVGLQYEQYF
CDR3 DNA: TGCGCCAGCAGCCAAGAGGTAGGGCTACAGTACGAGCAGTACTTC

D gene: -
clone size: few
J gene: TRBJ2-2
V gene: TRBV24-1
CDR3 protein: CATSDLAGPTGELFF
CDR3 DNA: TGTGCCACCAGTGATTTGGCAGGTCCCACCGGGGAGCTGTTTTTT

D gene: -
clone size: -
J gene: TRBJ1-3
V gene: TRBV27
CDR3 protein: CARDSHIMSSGNTIYF
CDR3 DNA: TGTGCCAGGGACAGTCACATCATGTCCTCTGGAAACACCATATATTTT

D gene: TRBD2
clone size: few
J gene: TRBJ2-7
V gene: TRBV6-1
CDR3 protein: CASSKTSGSYEQYF
CDR3 DNA: TGTGCCAGCAGTAAGACTAGCGGTTCCTACGAGCAGTACTTC

D gene: -
clone size: -
J gene: TRBJ1-6
V gene: TRBV6-1
CDR3 protein: CASKPLGGSTLHF
CDR3 DNA: TGTGCCAGCAAGCCGCTGGGGGGGTCAACCCTCCACTTT

D gene: TRBD2
clone size: once
J gene: TRBJ2-7
V gene: TRBV7-2
CDR3 protein: CASSDWTSGFSSYEQYF
CDR3 DNA: TGTGCCAGCAGCGATTGGACTAGCGGATTTAGCTCCTACGAGCAGTACTTC

D gene: -
clone size: few
J gene: TRBJ1-2
V gene: TRBV7-9
CDR3 protein: CASSPKTAPYGYTF
CDR3 DNA: TGTGCCAGCAGCCCGAAGACAGCGCCCTATGGCTACACCTTC

D gene: TRBD2
clone size: -
J gene: TRBJ2-2
V gene: TRBV19
CDR3 protein: CASSGERGGYTGELFF
CDR3 DNA: TGTGCCAGTAGTGGGGAGCGGGGAGGCTACACCGGGGAGCTGTTTTTT

D gene: TRBD2
clone size: -
J gene: TRBJ2-1
V gene: TRBV7-8
CDR3 protein: CASTIAASGSFANEQFF
CDR3 DNA: TGTGCCAGCACCATAGCTGCTAGCGGGAGTTTCGCCAATGAGCAGTTCTTC

D gene: -
clone size: -
J gene: TRBJ1-1
V gene: TRBV20-1
CDR3 protein: CSARTGRTEAFF
CDR3 DNA: TGCAGTGCTAGAACGGGGAGGACTGAAGCTTTCTTT

D gene: -
clone size: many
J gene: TRBJ1-4
V gene: TRBV25-1
CDR3 protein: CASSEYSTSGNEKLFF
CDR3 DNA: TGTGCCAGCAGTGAATATAGTACCAGCGGAAATGAAAAACTGTTTTTT

D gene: -
clone size: many
J gene: TRBJ1-1
V gene: TRBV29-1
CDR3 protein: CSVDVYAEAFF
CDR3 DNA: TGCAGCGTTGACGTTTACGCTGAAGCTTTCTTT

D gene: -
clone size: many
J gene: TRBJ2-7
V gene: TRBV4-2
CDR3 protein: CASSQGELSYEQYF
CDR3 DNA: TGTGCCAGCAGCCAAGGGGAGCTGTCCTACGAGCAGTACTTC

D gene: -
clone size: few
J gene: TRBJ2-1
V gene: TRBV11-3
CDR3 protein: CASRGSWAGSSYNEQFF
CDR3 DNA: TGTGCCAGCAGAGGGTCCTGGGCGGGAAGCTCCTACAATGAGCAGTTCTTC

D gene: TRBD1
clone size: few
J gene: TRBJ2-1
V gene: TRBV7-6
CDR3 protein: CASSPRTGPGNEQFF
CDR3 DNA: TGTGCCAGCAGCCCCAGGACAGGGCCAGGCAATGAGCAGTTCTTC

D gene: TRBD2
clone size: many
J gene: TRBJ2-2
V gene: TRBV12-3/TRBV12-4
CDR3 protein: CASRGGLAGGGELFF
CDR3 DNA: TGTGCCAGCAGGGGAGGACTAGCGGGAGGGGGGGAGCTGTTTTTT

D gene: TRBD2
clone size: many
J gene: TRBJ2-3
V gene: TRBV6-5
CDR3 protein: CASSLTSGGGTDTQYF
CDR3 DNA: TGTGCCAGCAGTTTGACTAGCGGGGGAGGCACAGATACGCAGTATTTT

D gene: -
clone size: few
J gene: TRBJ1-1
V gene: TRBV19
CDR3 protein: CASSIQWGEAFF
CDR3 DNA: TGTGCCAGTAGTATCCAATGGGGTGAAGCTTTCTTT

D gene: TRBD2
clone size: -
J gene: TRBJ2-3
V gene: TRBV20-1
CDR3 protein: CSASGGGGTDTQYF
CDR3 DNA: TGCAGTGCTAGCGGGGGGGGTGGTACAGATACGCAGTATTTT

D gene: -
clone size: -
J gene: TRBJ1-2
V gene: TRBV20-1
CDR3 protein: CSAREMGSNYGYTF
CDR3 DNA: TGCAGTGCTAGAGAGATGGGGTCTAACTATGGCTACACCTTC

D gene: -
clone size: many
J gene: TRBJ2-7
V gene: TRBV28
CDR3 protein: CASSNRGQPEYEQYF
CDR3 DNA: TGTGCCAGCAGTAACCGCGGACAGCCAGAATACGAGCAGTACTTC

D gene: -
clone size: few
J gene: TRBJ2-6
V gene: TRBV5-6
CDR3 protein: CASSLVRNSGANVLTF
CDR3 DNA: TGTGCCAGCAGCTTGGTTCGAAACTCTGGGGCCAACGTCCTGACTTTC

D gene: -
clone size: -
J gene: TRBJ2-3
V gene: TRBV7-9
CDR3 protein: CASSAGGVDTQYF
CDR3 DNA: TGTGCCAGCAGCGCTGGGGGTGTAGATACGCAGTATTTT

D gene: -
clone size: -
J gene: TRBJ1-6
V gene: TRBV6-2/TRBV6-3
CDR3 protein: CASSYPLDSPLHF
CDR3 DNA: TGTGCCAGCAGTTACCCGTTAGATTCACCCCTCCACTTT

D gene: TRBD1
clone size: -
J gene: TRBJ2-6
V gene: TRBV12-3/TRBV12-4
CDR3 protein: CASSLYRGASAGANVLTF
CDR3 DNA: TGTGCCAGCAGTTTATACAGGGGTGCGTCGGCTGGGGCCAACGTCCTGACTTTC

D gene: -
clone size: -
J gene: TRBJ2-3
V gene: TRBV5-1
CDR3 protein: CASGVGGTGTDTQYF
CDR3 DNA: TGCGCCAGCGGAGTCGGCGGGACTGGCACAGATACGCAGTATTTT

D gene: TRBD2
clone size: -
J gene: TRBJ2-3
V gene: TRBV4-1
CDR3 protein: CASSQDGGTSGPWNTQYF
CDR3 DNA: TGCGCCAGCAGCCAAGATGGTGGAACTAGCGGGCCCTGGAATACGCAGTATTTT

D gene: -
clone size: few
J gene: TRBJ2-1
V gene: TRBV24-1
CDR3 protein: CATSDFWGSEQFF
CDR3 DNA: TGTGCCACCAGTGATTTTTGGGGGAGTGAGCAGTTCTTC

D gene: -
clone size: -
J gene: TRBJ2-5
V gene: TRBV5-1
CDR3 protein: CASSLAGVGKTQYF
CDR3 DNA: TGCGCCAGCAGCTTGGCCGGGGTGGGAAAGACCCAGTACTTC

D gene: -
clone size: many
J gene: TRBJ1-5
V gene: TRBV28
CDR3 protein: CASSRPGTAYYSNQPQHF
CDR3 DNA: TGTGCCAGCAGTCGTCCTGGTACAGCCTACTATAGCAATCAGCCCCAGCATTTT

D gene: -
clone size: few
J gene: TRBJ2-4
V gene: TRBV27
CDR3 protein: CASSYEGSTRGIQYF
CDR3 DNA: TGTGCCAGCAGTTACGAGGGCTCAACCCGAGGCATTCAGTACTTC

D gene: TRBD1
clone size: -
J gene: TRBJ1-2
V gene: TRBV7-9
CDR3 protein: CASSYAGGRFNYGYTF
CDR3 DNA: TGTGCCAGCAGTTACGCAGGGGGCCGGTTCAACTATGGCTACACCTTC

D gene: TRBD2
clone size: -
J gene: TRBJ2-1
V gene: TRBV19
CDR3 protein: CASTDSGRKGNEQFF
CDR3 DNA: TGTGCCAGTACTGATAGCGGGAGGAAGGGGAATGAGCAGTTCTTC

D gene: TRBD2
clone size: many
J gene: TRBJ2-1
V gene: TRBV10-3
CDR3 protein: CAISPLEAGRNEQFF
CDR3 DNA: TGTGCCATCAGCCCATTGGAAGCGGGACGCAATGAGCAGTTCTTC